This T cell receptor (beta chain) stems from a study of siplizumab effects on memory and regulatory T cells. Study findings and constraints: Mean Treg-derived proportions of mappable alloreactive CD4+ clones were around 75% for siplizumab and approximately 25% for controls. Naive T cells seemed more diverse than memory cells and seemed major alloresponse contributors.

About 9.5 x 10^4 TCR templates underwent assay in each sample. Only in-frame clones appear in the TCRdb table, and some are missing; sequencing was by immunoSEQ multiplex PCR. The table shows 100,000 or so clones, with approximately 90% occurring only once. The CDR3 is 14 amino acids. V lost 4 bases and J 9 bases, leaving 17 bases between the germline ends. Germline V gives CDR1 SGHRS, CDR2 YFSETQ. As for this clone: Its specificity is unknown.

This clonotype was sampled from a human donor in good health. Material: Tregs sorted from blood. The chain joins TRBV5-1 to TRBJ1-3; perhaps TRBD1 as D (6 bases). CDR3 DNA sequence: TGCGCCAGCAGCGCGGACAGAAGCTTGAGCACCATATATTTT. Amino acid sequence: CASSADRSLSTIYF. Full variable domain (missing parts from reference TRBV5-1 and TRBJ1-3): KAGVTQTPRYLIKTRGQQVTLSCSPISGHRSVSWYQQTPGQGLQFLFEYFSETQRNKGNFPGRFSGRQFSNSRSEMNVSTLELGDSALYLCASSADRSLSTIYFGEGSWLTVV.